This T cell receptor beta chain was retrieved from a study of CD8+CD57+ T cells in acquired aplastic anemia. The use of genomic DNA as template underpinned the TCR beta VDJ and CDR3 profiling. TCRdb called the reads again in MiXCR, with one record for every CDR3 protein. The sample includes roughly 420,000 distinct CDR3 sequences, 55% to 70% of them seen just once. Study-wide points: Controls did not differ significantly from patients in CD8+ Simpson's diversity.

The germline gives CDR1 SEHNR, CDR2 FQNEAQ (reference sequence). This CDR3 region has 16 residues. V lost 1 base, J lost 9 bases, and 21 bases lay in between. Only one count was recorded for this clonotype. Its antigen is as yet unknown. The TCR sequence derives from a human donor in good health, serving as a control. The chain combines TRBV7-9 with TRBJ2-5; tentative D call: TRBD1 (6 bases). Source material: sorted CD4+, CD8+, or CD8+CD57+ T cells (not recorded which) from PBMCs. For the CDR3, the DNA is TGTGCCAGCAGCTTAGAATCCGGTGGATCAGGGGAACCCCAGTACTTC. Amino acid sequence: CASSLESGGSGEPQYF. The full variable domain, its missing parts supplied by reference TRBV7-9 and TRBJ2-5, is DTGVSQNPRHKITKRGQNVTFRCDPISEHNRLYWYRQTLGQGPEFLTYFQNEAQLEKSRLLSDRFSAERPKGSFSTLEIQRTEQGDSAMYLCASSLESGGSGEPQYFGPGTRLLVL.